This passage covers 11 T cell receptor beta chains from one sample sequenced in a study of beta chain features in type 1 diabetes. Overall study findings and caveats: Within each of all four CD4+ subsets, Type 1 diabetes patients had TCRB CDR3s that were moderately but significantly shorter.

These receptors lack a known antigen. As every portion of the isolated RNA was reverse transcribed, the sequencing read expressed TCRB transcripts. TCRdb's copy holds only in-frame clones and misses some; the assay was immunoSEQ multiplex PCR. There are a few hundred thousand clones in the sample; roughly 13% occur only once, and around 0.0099% lies in the top ten. The source material was naive CD4+ T cells from blood. These receptors originate from a woman between 18 and 29 years old with type 1 diabetes.

The chain combines TRBV12-5 with TRBJ2-7; unclear D gene. The V end was cut by 6 bases, the J end by 1 base, with 10 bases between. The germline V gene has CDR1 LGHNT and CDR2 FRNRAP. The CDR3 spans 13 residues. CDR3 DNA sequence: TGTGCTAGTGGCCGCGGCGGATCCTACGAGCAGTACTTC. It codes for CASGRGGSYEQYF.

This clone showed up just a few times. This sequence joins TRBV11-2 and TRBJ1-6, with unresolved D. Germline CDR1 and CDR2: SGHAT and FQNNGV. Trimming shortened V by 6 bases and J by 1 base, and 10 bases separated the two germline ends. This CDR3 region has 15 residues. The CDR3 coding sequence is TGTGCCAGCAGTCCGGGTGGGTCCTATAATTCACCCCTCCACTTT. It translates to CASSPGGSYNSPLHF. Full variable domain (rest looked up from reference TRBV11-2 and TRBJ1-6): EAGVAQSPRYKIIEKRQSVAFWCNPISGHATLYWYQQILGQGPKLLIQFQNNGVVDDSQLPKDRFSAERLKGVDSTLKIQPAKLEDSAVYLCASSPGGSYNSPLHFGNGTRLTVT.

The CDR3 DNA follows: TGTGCCACCCAGGGACAGGGGGGCTATGGCTACACCTTC. This translates into CATQGQGGYGYTF. V gene TRBV2 combines with J gene TRBJ1-2, with TRBD1 matching over 11 bases. CDR1 and CDR2 from the germline V gene are SNHLY and FYNNEI. V lost 10 bases, J lost 4 bases, and 5 bases stayed unmatched. The CDR3 loop spans 13 amino acids.

A few counts support this clone. The V gene is TRBV7-9, the J gene TRBJ1-3, with D tentatively TRBD1 (5 bases). Trimming shortened V by 5 bases and J by 15 bases, and 20 bases separated the two germline ends. CDR1 is SEHNR, CDR2 FQNEAQ, per germline (reference sequence). CDR3 length: 13 amino acids. The DNA for the CDR3 is TGTGCCAGCAGCCCCAGGGATTCGAGGACGGAATATTTT. It translates to CASSPRDSRTEYF. Complete variable domain (other parts from reference TRBV7-9 and TRBJ1-3): DTGVSQNPRHKITKRGQNVTFRCDPISEHNRLYWYRQTLGQGPEFLTYFQNEAQLEKSRLLSDRFSAERPKGSFSTLEIQRTEQGDSAMYLCASSPRDSRTEYFGEGSWLTVV.

In this sample, this clone turned up a few times. The V gene is TRBV2, the J gene TRBJ2-3; TRBD1 is a possible D gene (6 bases). This CDR3 is built from 14 residues. CDR1 is SNHLY, CDR2 FYNNEI, per germline. The V end lost 5 bases, the J end lost 2 bases, and 11 bases lay between the germline ends. The CDR3 DNA reads TGTGCCAGCAGTCGGACAGATATCACAGATACGCAGTATTTT. Its translation: CASSRTDITDTQYF.

The rearrangement uses TRBV7-9 and TRBJ2-7; 7 bases fit TRBD1. The V segment lost 5 bases and the J segment 5 bases; nucleotides outside the gene matches: 9. Germline-derived CDR1 and CDR2 are SEHNR and FQNEAQ (reference sequence). The length of the CDR3 is 14 residues. The CDR3 protein is CASSLGQKENEQYF. Written as DNA, the CDR3 is TGTGCCAGCAGCCTGGGACAGAAAGAAAACGAGCAGTACTTC.

V gene TRBV7-9 combines with J gene TRBJ2-7, with unresolved D. CDR1 SEHNR and CDR2 FQNEAQ come from the germline V gene (reference sequence). CDR3 length: 14 amino acids. V lost 1 base and J lost 1, with 8 bases in between. The CDR3 here is CASSLVADSYEQYF. The DNA of the CDR3 is TGTGCCAGCAGCTTAGTGGCTGATTCCTACGAGCAGTACTTC. The whole variable domain, filled in from reference TRBV7-9 and TRBJ2-7, reads DTGVSQNPRHKITKRGQNVTFRCDPISEHNRLYWYRQTLGQGPEFLTYFQNEAQLEKSRLLSDRFSAERPKGSFSTLEIQRTEQGDSAMYLCASSLVADSYEQYFGPGTRLTVT.

A few counts support this clone. The gene calls are TRBV7-9 and TRBJ1-2; 8 bases fit TRBD1. V trimming: 4 bases; J trimming: 7 bases; junction bases outside the gene matches: 11. Germline V lookup: CDR1 SEHNR, CDR2 FQNEAQ (reference sequence). This CDR3 contains 15 residues. CDR3 DNA: TGTGCCAGCAGCTCAGACCGGCAGGGGGCTCGTGGCTACACCTTC. Encoded protein: CASSSDRQGARGYTF.

This sequence joins TRBV7-9 and TRBJ2-3; D may be TRBD2 (6 bases). This CDR3 is 15 amino acids long. Trimming removed 1 base at V and 0 bases at J, with 8 bases between. Germline V gene lookup returns CDR1 SEHNR and CDR2 FQNEAQ (reference sequence). CDR3 DNA: TGTGCCAGCAGCTTAGGGCGGGGTAGCACAGATACGCAGTATTTT. Translated: CASSLGRGSTDTQYF.

This chain joins TRBV11-1 and TRBJ2-1, with D uncertain. The CDR3 is 11 amino acids. Germline values: CDR1 SGHAT, CDR2 FQDESV (reference sequence). V lost 3 bases to trimming and J lost 10 bases, with 7 bases between them. The CDR3 here is CASSFLGEQFF. The CDR3 DNA is TGTGCCAGCAGCTTCCTCGGGGAGCAGTTCTTC.

V is TRBV5-6 and J is TRBJ2-3; D is possibly TRBD2 (6 bases). CDR3 length equals 16 residues. The V end was cut by 2 bases, the J end by 6 bases, with 19 bases between. Germline-derived CDR1 and CDR2 are SGHDT and YYEEEE. The CDR3 DNA reads TGTGCCAGCAGCTTTGGCGGGACCGCGCGGGTTGATACGCAGTATTTT. This gives the protein CASSFGGTARVDTQYF.